This TCR beta chain was captured by sequencing in a study of OX40 agonist ivuxolimab in advanced cancers. Study-wide points: Among the lowest peripheral clonal expansion occurred in 0.1-3.0 mg/kg partial responders.

Per the germline V gene, CDR1 is SNHLY and CDR2 is FYNNEI. V lost 7 bases and J 11 bases, leaving 11 bases between the germline ends. The CDR3 extends over 10 amino acids. Patients were excluded for autoimmune disease history or systemic immunosuppression. This clone was observed a handful of times. Its antigen is still unknown. Sequencing was performed with immunoSEQ multiplex PCR; in TCRdb, only in-frame clones are kept and a portion is missing. This table holds 45,000 to 65,000 clones, 65% to 85% found once. The receptor was derived from an adult with an advanced solid tumor such as melanoma, head and neck, liver or kidney cancer. The V gene is TRBV2, the J gene TRBJ1-1; possibly TRBD1 for D (5 bases). The sample in question was CD4+ or CD8+ T cells sorted from blood, obtained in a trial of the OX40 agonist ivuxolimab. CDR3 in DNA: TGTGCCAGCACAGGGTCTTACGCTTTCTTT. Its protein is CASTGSYAFF.